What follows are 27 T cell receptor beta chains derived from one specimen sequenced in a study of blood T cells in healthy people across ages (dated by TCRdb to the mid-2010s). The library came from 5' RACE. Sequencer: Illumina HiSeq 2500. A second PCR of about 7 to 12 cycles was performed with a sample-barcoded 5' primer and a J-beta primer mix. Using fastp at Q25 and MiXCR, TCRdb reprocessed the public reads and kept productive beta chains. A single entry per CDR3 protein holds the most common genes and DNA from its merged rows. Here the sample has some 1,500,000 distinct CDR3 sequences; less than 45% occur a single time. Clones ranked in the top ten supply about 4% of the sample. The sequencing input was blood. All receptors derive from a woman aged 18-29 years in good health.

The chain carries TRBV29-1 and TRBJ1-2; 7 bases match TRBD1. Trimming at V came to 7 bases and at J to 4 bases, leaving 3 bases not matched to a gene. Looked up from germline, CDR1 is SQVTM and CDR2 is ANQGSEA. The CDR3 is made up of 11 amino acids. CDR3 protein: CSARGIYGYTF. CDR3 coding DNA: TGCAGCGCCAGGGGGATCTATGGCTACACCTTC.

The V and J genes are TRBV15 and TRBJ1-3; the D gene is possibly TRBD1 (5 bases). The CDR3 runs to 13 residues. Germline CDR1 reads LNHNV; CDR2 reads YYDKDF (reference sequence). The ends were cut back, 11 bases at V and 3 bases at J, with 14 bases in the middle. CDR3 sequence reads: CAAAGRYGNTIYF. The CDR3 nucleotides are TGTGCCGCGGCAGGGCGGTATGGAAACACCATATATTTT.

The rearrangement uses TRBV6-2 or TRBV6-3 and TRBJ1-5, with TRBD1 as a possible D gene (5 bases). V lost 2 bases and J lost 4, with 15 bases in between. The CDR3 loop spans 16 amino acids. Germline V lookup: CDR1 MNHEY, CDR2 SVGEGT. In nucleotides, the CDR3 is TGTGCCAGCAGTTACGATCGAGTAGGGGCAAATCAGCCCCAGCATTTT. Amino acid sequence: CASSYDRVGANQPQHF.

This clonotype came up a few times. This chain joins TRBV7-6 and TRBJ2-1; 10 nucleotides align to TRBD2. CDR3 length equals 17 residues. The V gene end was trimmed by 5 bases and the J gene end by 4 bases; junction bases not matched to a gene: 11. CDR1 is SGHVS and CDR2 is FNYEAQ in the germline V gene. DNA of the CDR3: TGTGCCAGCAGCCTGATTCCTAGCGGGAGTAATTACAATGAGCAGTTCTTC. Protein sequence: CASSLIPSGSNYNEQFF.

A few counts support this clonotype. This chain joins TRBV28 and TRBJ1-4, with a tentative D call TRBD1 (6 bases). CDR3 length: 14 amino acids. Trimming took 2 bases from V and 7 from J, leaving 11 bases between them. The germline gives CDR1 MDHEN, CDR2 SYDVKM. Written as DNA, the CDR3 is TGTGCCAGCAGTTTAGACAGGAGAAGTGAAAAACTGTTTTTT. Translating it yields CASSLDRRSEKLFF.

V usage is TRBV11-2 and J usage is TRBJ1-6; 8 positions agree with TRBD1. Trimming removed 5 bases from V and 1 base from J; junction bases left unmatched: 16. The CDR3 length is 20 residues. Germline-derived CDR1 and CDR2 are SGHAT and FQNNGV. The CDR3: CASSLRAGTGERSYNSPLHF. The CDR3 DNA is TGTGCCAGCAGCCTCAGGGCCGGGACAGGAGAGCGGTCCTATAATTCACCCCTCCACTTT.

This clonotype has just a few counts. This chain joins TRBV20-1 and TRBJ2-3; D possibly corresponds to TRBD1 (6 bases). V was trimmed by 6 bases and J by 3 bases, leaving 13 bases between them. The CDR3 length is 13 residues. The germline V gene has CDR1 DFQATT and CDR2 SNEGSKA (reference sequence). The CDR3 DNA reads TGCAGTGCCAACGGACAGATTACAGATACGCAGTATTTT. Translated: CSANGQITDTQYF.

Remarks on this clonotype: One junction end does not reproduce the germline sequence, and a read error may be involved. The CDR3 spells CASSLARGIDEQFF. The CDR3 DNA reads as TGTGCTAGCAGCTTAGCGAGGGGTATCGATGAGCAGTTCTTC. The rearrangement uses TRBV7-7 and TRBJ2-1; D tentatively fits TRBD1 or TRBD2 (5 bases each). Germline assignment: CDR1 SSHAT and CDR2 FNYEAQ (reference sequence). The CDR3 totals 14 residues.

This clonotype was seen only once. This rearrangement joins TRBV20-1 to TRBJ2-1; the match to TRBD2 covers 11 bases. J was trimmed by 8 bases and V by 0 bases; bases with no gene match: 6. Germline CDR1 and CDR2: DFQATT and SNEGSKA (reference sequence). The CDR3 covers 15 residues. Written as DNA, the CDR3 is TGCAGTGCTAGAGATAAACTAGCGGGAGTCCATGAGCAGTTCTTC. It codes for CSARDKLAGVHEQFF.

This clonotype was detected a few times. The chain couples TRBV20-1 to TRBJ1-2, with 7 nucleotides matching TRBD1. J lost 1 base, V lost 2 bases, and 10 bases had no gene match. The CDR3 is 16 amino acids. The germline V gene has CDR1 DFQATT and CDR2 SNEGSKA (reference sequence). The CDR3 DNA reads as TGCAGTGCTAGACTAAACGACAGGGCCCTTAACTATGGCTACACCTTC. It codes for CSARLNDRALNYGYTF.

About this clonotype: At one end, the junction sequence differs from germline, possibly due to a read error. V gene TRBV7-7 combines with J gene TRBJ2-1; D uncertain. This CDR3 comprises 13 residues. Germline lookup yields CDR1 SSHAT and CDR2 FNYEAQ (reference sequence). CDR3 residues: CASSLGLGDEQFF. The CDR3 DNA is TGTGCTAGCAGCTTAGGTTTAGGCGACGAGCAGTTCTTC. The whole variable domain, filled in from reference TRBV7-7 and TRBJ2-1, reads GAGVSQSPRYKVTKRGQDVTLRCDPISSHATLYWYQQALGQGPEFLTYFNYEAQPDKSGLPSDRFSAERPEGSISTLTIQRTEQRDSAMYRCASSLGLGDEQFFGPGTRLTVL.

The CDR3 loop reads CSAPGQGAWDGYTF. CDR3 nucleotides: TGCAGCGCCCCCGGACAGGGGGCATGGGATGGCTACACCTTC. V and J are TRBV29-1 and TRBJ1-2, with 11 bases lining up with TRBD1. V lost 7 bases and J lost 6; bases outside the gene matches: 10. Germline values: CDR1 SQVTM, CDR2 ANQGSEA. The length of the CDR3 is 14 residues.

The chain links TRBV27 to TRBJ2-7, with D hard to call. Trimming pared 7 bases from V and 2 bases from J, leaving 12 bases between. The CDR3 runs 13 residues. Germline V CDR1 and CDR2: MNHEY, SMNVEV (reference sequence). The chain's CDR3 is CASKARAPYEQYF. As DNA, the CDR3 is TGTGCCAGCAAGGCGAGAGCCCCCTACGAGCAGTACTTC.

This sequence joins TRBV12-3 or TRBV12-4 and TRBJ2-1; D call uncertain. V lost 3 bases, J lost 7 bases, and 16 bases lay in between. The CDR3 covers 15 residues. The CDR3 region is CASSFGSTWGNEQFF. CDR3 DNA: TGTGCCAGCAGTTTTGGGTCCACTTGGGGAAATGAGCAGTTCTTC.

The CDR3 DNA reads TGTGCCATCAGCGAGGGACTAGCGGGGGATATTGACAAAAACATTCAGTACTTC. Amino acids: CAISEGLAGDIDKNIQYF. V gene TRBV10-3 combines with J gene TRBJ2-4; 14 bases line up with TRBD2. CDR1 is ENHRY and CDR2 is SYGVKD in the germline V gene. This CDR3 spans 18 amino acids. V lost 6 bases, J lost 3 bases, and 10 bases stayed unmatched.

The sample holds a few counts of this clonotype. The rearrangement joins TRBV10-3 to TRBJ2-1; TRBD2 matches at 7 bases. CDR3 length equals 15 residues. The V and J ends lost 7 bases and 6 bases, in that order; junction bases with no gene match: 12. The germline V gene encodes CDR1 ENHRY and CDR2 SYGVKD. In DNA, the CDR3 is TGTGCCATCAATCCGACTAGCTCCCCCCTCAATGAGCAGTTCTTC. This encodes CAINPTSSPLNEQFF.

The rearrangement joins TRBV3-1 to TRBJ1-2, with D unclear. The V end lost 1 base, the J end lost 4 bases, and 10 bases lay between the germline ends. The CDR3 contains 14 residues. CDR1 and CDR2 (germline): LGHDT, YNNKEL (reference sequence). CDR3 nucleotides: TGTGCCAGCAGCCAAGGGGCAGCAGTCTATGGCTACACCTTC. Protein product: CASSQGAAVYGYTF.

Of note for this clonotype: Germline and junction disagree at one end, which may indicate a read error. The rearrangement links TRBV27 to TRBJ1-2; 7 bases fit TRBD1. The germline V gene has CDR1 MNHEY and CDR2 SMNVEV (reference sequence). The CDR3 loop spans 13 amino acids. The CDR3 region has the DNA TGTGCCAGCAGCTCAGGGGGGAACTATGGCTACATCTTC. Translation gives CASSSGGNYGYIF.

CDR3 amino acids: CASSQDGFTDTQYF. As DNA, the CDR3 is TGTGCCAGCAGCCAAGACGGGTTCACAGATACGCAGTATTTT. V is TRBV3-1 and J is TRBJ2-3; D uncertain. Germline V gene sequence: CDR1 LGHDT, CDR2 YNNKEL (reference sequence). The CDR3 has 14 amino acids. V dropped 0 bases and J dropped 2 bases, with 6 bases sitting between them.

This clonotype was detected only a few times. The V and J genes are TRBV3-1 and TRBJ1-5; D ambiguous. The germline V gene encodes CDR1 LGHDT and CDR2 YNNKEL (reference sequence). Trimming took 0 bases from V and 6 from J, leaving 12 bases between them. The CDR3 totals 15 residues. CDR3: CASSQDMVRGQPQHF. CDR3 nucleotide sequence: TGTGCCAGCAGCCAAGATATGGTACGGGGTCAGCCCCAGCATTTT.

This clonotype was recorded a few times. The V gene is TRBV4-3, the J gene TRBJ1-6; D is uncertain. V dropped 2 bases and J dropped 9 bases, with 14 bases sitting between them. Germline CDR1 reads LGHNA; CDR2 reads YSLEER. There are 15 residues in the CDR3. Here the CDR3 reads CASSQSGFVGSPLHF. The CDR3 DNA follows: TGCGCCAGCAGCCAAAGTGGATTCGTAGGTTCACCCCTCCACTTT.

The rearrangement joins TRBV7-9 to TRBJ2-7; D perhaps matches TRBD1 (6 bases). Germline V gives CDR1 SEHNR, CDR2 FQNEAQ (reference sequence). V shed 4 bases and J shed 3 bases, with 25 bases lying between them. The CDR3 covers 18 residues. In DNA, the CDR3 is TGTGCCAGCAGCTCGACGTCAGTACTCCGGACAGAACACTACGAGCAGTACTTC. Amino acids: CASSSTSVLRTEHYEQYF. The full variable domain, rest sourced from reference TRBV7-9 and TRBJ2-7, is DTGVSQNPRHKITKRGQNVTFRCDPISEHNRLYWYRQTLGQGPEFLTYFQNEAQLEKSRLLSDRFSAERPKGSFSTLEIQRTEQGDSAMYLCASSSTSVLRTEHYEQYFGPGTRLTVT.

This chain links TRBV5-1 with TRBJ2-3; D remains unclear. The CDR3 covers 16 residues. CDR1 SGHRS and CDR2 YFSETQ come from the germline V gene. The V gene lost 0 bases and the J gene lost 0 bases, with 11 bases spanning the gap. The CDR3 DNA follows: TGCGCCAGCAGCTTGGTTCCCCTAACTAGCACAGATACGCAGTATTTT. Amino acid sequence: CASSLVPLTSTDTQYF.

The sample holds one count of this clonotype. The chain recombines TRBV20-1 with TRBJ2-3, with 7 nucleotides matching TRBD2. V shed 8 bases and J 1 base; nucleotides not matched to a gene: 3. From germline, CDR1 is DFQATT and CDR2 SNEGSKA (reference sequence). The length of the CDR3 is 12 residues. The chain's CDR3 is CSPREGTDTQYF. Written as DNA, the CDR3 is TGCAGTCCCCGGGAGGGCACAGATACGCAGTATTTT.

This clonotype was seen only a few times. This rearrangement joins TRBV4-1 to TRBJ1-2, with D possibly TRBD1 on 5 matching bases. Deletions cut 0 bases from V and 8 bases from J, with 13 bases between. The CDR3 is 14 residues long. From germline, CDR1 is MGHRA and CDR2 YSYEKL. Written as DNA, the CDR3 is TGCGCCAGCAGCCAAGAGCTGGGGACCGGCGGCTACACCTTC. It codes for CASSQELGTGGYTF.

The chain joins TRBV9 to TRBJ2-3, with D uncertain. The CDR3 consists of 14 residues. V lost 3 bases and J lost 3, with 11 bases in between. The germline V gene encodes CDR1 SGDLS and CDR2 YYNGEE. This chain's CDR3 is CASSAYWRTDTQYF. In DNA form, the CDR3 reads TGTGCCAGCAGCGCGTATTGGCGGACAGATACGCAGTATTTT.

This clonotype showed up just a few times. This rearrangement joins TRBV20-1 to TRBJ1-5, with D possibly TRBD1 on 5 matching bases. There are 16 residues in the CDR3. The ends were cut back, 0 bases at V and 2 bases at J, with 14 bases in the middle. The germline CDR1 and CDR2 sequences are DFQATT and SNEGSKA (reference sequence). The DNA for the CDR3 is TGCAGTGCTAGAGAGGGGCAGGGTGGAGGCAATCAGCCCCAGCATTTT. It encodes CSAREGQGGGNQPQHF.